This T cell receptor beta chain stems from a study of blood T cell repertoires in COVID-19. Study overall: PBMCs, B-cell-depleted T cells, or T cells were the source of the cDNA or gDNA that made up the material.

Profiling relied on immunoSEQ multiplex PCR, and the TCRdb table lists in-frame clones only, not all of them. The table shows roughly 220,000 clones, with around 86% occurring only once. V lost 5 bases to trimming and J lost 4 bases, with 16 bases between them. Germline V gene sequence: CDR1 LNHDA, CDR2 SQIVND (reference sequence). The CDR3 extends over 15 amino acids. The sequence was collected from a man in his 60s with acute or convalescent COVID-19. The J gene is TRBJ2-3, the V gene TRBV19; D call uncertain. Sample: peripheral blood. The CDR3 region has the DNA TGTGCCAGTAGTGTCACTTCTAGGAAGGCAGATACGCAGTATTTT. As protein: CASSVTSRKADTQYF.